This is a list of T cell receptor beta chains from one sample in a study of blood T cell repertoires in COVID-19. Clones were read by immunoSEQ multiplex PCR, and TCRdb kept only the in-frame ones, dropping some. Of about 210,000 clones in the sample, about 88% were seen once. The source material was peripheral blood. The receptors shown here come from a man between 70 and 80 years old with acute or convalescent COVID-19. CDR3s include the opening cysteine and the closing phenylalanine or tryptophan. The order of the fields is clone size, V gene, D gene, J gene, CDR3 DNA, CDR3 protein. A D gene is named only where the DNA matches it firmly. The listing skips clone size in some rows; elsewhere it reads once, few, many or a size class.

few	TRBV2	-	TRBJ2-5	TGTGCCAGCAGGGTCGGGACAAATCAAGAGACCCAGTACTTC	CASRVGTNQETQYF
-	TRBV7-9	-	TRBJ2-3	TGTGCCAGCAGCCCCGGCGGGACAGATACGCAGTATTTT	CASSPGGTDTQYF
-	TRBV10-3	TRBD2	TRBJ2-3	TGTGCCATCAGTGAGTCGACAATAGCGGGAGCAAGGACAGATACGCAGTATTTT	CAISESTIAGARTDTQYF
-	TRBV18	-	TRBJ1-2	TGTGCCAGCTCACCTAGCGGGACCCCGTCGGGCTACACCTTC	CASSPSGTPSGYTF
-	TRBV29-1	TRBD1	TRBJ2-5	TGCAGCGTTGGGGGGACAGTGGGAGAGACCCAGTACTTC	CSVGGTVGETQYF
once	TRBV2	-	TRBJ1-1	TGTGCCAGCACCCTTGGACAACTTAACACTGAAGCTTTCTTT	CASTLGQLNTEAFF
-	TRBV7-2	-	TRBJ2-1	TGTGCCAGCAGCTTAAGGTCTCTTCAGGGGGGACATGAGCAGTTCTTC	CASSLRSLQGGHEQFF
-	TRBV18	TRBD2	TRBJ2-7	TGTGCCAGCTCACCTCTTAGCGGGGGGTCCTCCTACGAGCAGTACTTC	CASSPLSGGSSYEQYF
-	TRBV2	-	TRBJ2-6	TGTGCCAGCGGACTTGCTGGGGCCAACGTCCTGACTTTC	CASGLAGANVLTF
-	TRBV19	TRBD2	TRBJ2-1	TGTGCCAGTAGTATAGCGGGAGGGACGGTATACAATGAGCAGTTCTTC	CASSIAGGTVYNEQFF
once	TRBV9	-	TRBJ1-3	TGTGCCAGCAGCGTAACGGCGGGTGGTGGAAACACCATATATTTT	CASSVTAGGGNTIYF
once	TRBV7-3	TRBD2	TRBJ2-3	TGTGCCAGCAGCTTGCGGGCTAGCGGGAGAACAGATACGCAGTATTTT	CASSLRASGRTDTQYF
-	TRBV7-3	-	TRBJ1-4	TGTGCCAGCAGCTTGTTCGGGACACCTAATGAAAAACTGTTTTTT	CASSLFGTPNEKLFF
-	TRBV5-1	TRBD1	TRBJ2-7	TGCGCCAGCAGCGCCGGACAGGGGCCCCCCTACGAGCAGTACTTC	CASSAGQGPPYEQYF
-	TRBV7-8	TRBD1	TRBJ2-7	TGTGCCAGCAGCCCACCGGCAGGGGGTTACAACGAGCAGTACTTC	CASSPPAGGYNEQYF
-	TRBV6-6	-	TRBJ1-2	TGTGCCAGCAGTTTCGAATCCGGGGGCTATGGCTACACCTTC	CASSFESGGYGYTF
-	TRBV19	TRBD2	TRBJ2-3	TGTGCCGTCGGGGACTACCGTGTAGATACGCAGTATTTT	CAVGDYRVDTQYF
-	TRBV6-2/TRBV6-3	TRBD1	TRBJ2-2	TGTGCCAGCAGTTCAGACAGGGTTGGGACCGGGGAGCTGTTTTTT	CASSSDRVGTGELFF
-	TRBV7-2	-	TRBJ2-7	TGTGCCAGCAGCTTACAGGTCTACGAGCAGTACTTC	CASSLQVYEQYF
-	TRBV5-5	TRBD1	TRBJ1-5	TGTGCCAGCAGCCAAGGGACAGTCGGTCAGCCCCAGCATTTT	CASSQGTVGQPQHF
-	TRBV4-1	TRBD2	TRBJ2-7	TGCGCCAGCAGCCAAGATGTGGCGGGAGGAACCCTCCGGTACGAGCAGTACTTC	CASSQDVAGGTLRYEQYF
-	TRBV5-5	-	TRBJ2-7	TGTGCCAGCAGCCTGACAGAGACTTTCTACGAGCAGTACTTC	CASSLTETFYEQYF
-	TRBV2	TRBD1	TRBJ1-5	TGTGCCAGCAGCGACCCGAAGACAGGGTTGAGTCGCAATCAGCCCCAGCATTTT	CASSDPKTGLSRNQPQHF
-	TRBV5-4	-	TRBJ1-1	TGTGCCAGCAGCTCGTTGCTCGGGGGGAACACTGAAGCTTTCTTT	CASSSLLGGNTEAFF
-	TRBV7-2	TRBD2	TRBJ2-5	TGTGCCAGCAGCTTAGTTTGGGGCGGGAGGCCGAGGGAAGAGACCCAGTACTTC	CASSLVWGGRPREETQYF
-	TRBV19	-	TRBJ1-5	TGTGCCAGTAGTGGCCCCGGCACGGGTGGCAATCAGCCCCAGCATTTT	CASSGPGTGGNQPQHF
-	TRBV30	TRBD1	TRBJ2-7	TGTGCCTGGAGGGGACAGGGCTCCTACGAGCAGTACTTC	CAWRGQGSYEQYF
-	TRBV5-1	-	TRBJ1-6	TGCGCCAGCAGCCCAGACAGCTCCTATAATTCACCCCTCCACTTT	CASSPDSSYNSPLHF
-	TRBV5-1	TRBD1	TRBJ2-5	TGCGCCAGCAGCTTGGAAGGGACAGACTTCGACCAAGAGACCCAGTACTTC	CASSLEGTDFDQETQYF
once	TRBV7-2	-	TRBJ2-7	TGTGCCAGCAGCTTAGTATCGGGAGAAGGGTACGAGCAGTACTTC	CASSLVSGEGYEQYF
-	TRBV5-1	TRBD2	TRBJ2-7	TGCGCCAGCAGCTTGGAGGCTAGCGGGGTGTACGAGCAGTACTTC	CASSLEASGVYEQYF
-	TRBV5-1	-	TRBJ2-5	TGCGCCAGCAGCAACGGGACATCCCAAGAGACCCAGTACTTC	CASSNGTSQETQYF
once	TRBV10-3	TRBD1	TRBJ2-7	TGTGCCACCTGGACAGGGGGCTACGAGCAGTACTTC	CATWTGGYEQYF
once	TRBV6-5	TRBD2	TRBJ2-3	TGTGCCAGCAGTTATAGCGGGACACCCGCAGATACGCAGTATTTT	CASSYSGTPADTQYF
few	TRBV30	TRBD1	TRBJ1-3	TGTGCCTGTCACCGGGACAGGCCAAACACCATATATTTT	CACHRDRPNTIYF
-	TRBV18	-	TRBJ1-3	TGTGCCAGCTCCCCAGTGGGAGTAATTGGAAACACCATATATTTT	CASSPVGVIGNTIYF
-	TRBV12-3/TRBV12-4	-	TRBJ1-5	TGTGCCAGCAGTTTGAAGAGGAACCAGCCCCAGCATTTT	CASSLKRNQPQHF
-	TRBV7-9	TRBD1	TRBJ2-5	TGTGCCAGCAGCTTAGCAGGACCGGGACAGGGCCTGGAGACCCAGTACTTC	CASSLAGPGQGLETQYF
-	TRBV27	TRBD2	TRBJ2-7	TGTGCCAGCAGTCCCGGACTAGCGGGAGAGATCGGAGTAGGCGAGCAGTACTTC	CASSPGLAGEIGVGEQYF
-	TRBV25-1	TRBD1	TRBJ1-1	TGTGCCAGCAGTGACCCGGGGACAGGGCGAGCTGAAGCTTTCTTT	CASSDPGTGRAEAFF
-	TRBV6-1	-	TRBJ1-1	TGTGCCAGCAGTGAGGTTGGACTTGAGGTCACTGAAGCTTTCTTT	CASSEVGLEVTEAFF
-	TRBV7-6	TRBD1	TRBJ2-7	TGTGCCAGCAGCTTAGCCCGGGACAGCTCCTACGAGCAGTACTTC	CASSLARDSSYEQYF
once	TRBV6-1	-	TRBJ2-7	TGTGCCAGCAGTGAAGGGGTCAGGAGGGAGCAGTACTTC	CASSEGVRREQYF
-	TRBV29-1	-	TRBJ1-1	TGCAGCGTTGCTGTGGGCCCGAACACTGAAGCTTTCTTT	CSVAVGPNTEAFF
few	TRBV5-1	TRBD2	TRBJ2-2	TGCGCCAGCAGCTTGCTTACTAGCGGGTACACCGGGGAGCTGTTTTTT	CASSLLTSGYTGELFF
-	TRBV9	-	TRBJ1-1	TGTGCCAGCAGCGTAGGAGAGGTGAACACTGAAGCTTTCTTT	CASSVGEVNTEAFF
-	TRBV7-9	TRBD2	TRBJ2-1	TGTGCCAGCAGCTTAGCGCCTAGCGGGAGCGACAATGAGCAGTTCTTC	CASSLAPSGSDNEQFF
-	TRBV6-5	TRBD1	TRBJ1-2	TGTGCCAGCAGTTACTCGCCTTCCGACAGGGCGTGGGGCTACACCTTC	CASSYSPSDRAWGYTF
-	TRBV7-2	-	TRBJ2-2	TGTGCCAGCAGCCCCCATGGCGGGACGAACACCGGGGAGCTGTTTTTT	CASSPHGGTNTGELFF
-	TRBV6-4	-	TRBJ2-7	TGTGCCAGCAGTCACCGCCCGGAGGGGGCGGAGGGGTACTTC	CASSHRPEGAEGYF
-	TRBV18	TRBD1	TRBJ2-2	TGTGCCAGCTCACCAGAAACAGGGGCCGGGGAGCTGTTTTTT	CASSPETGAGELFF